The sequence of this T cell receptor beta chain was determined in a study of blood T cell repertoires in COVID-19 (dated by TCRdb to the early 2020s). With regard to the full study: Samples from collaborators originated in the United States, Italy and Spain and spanned both the acute and convalescent phases of COVID-19. Samples were obtained from the ongoing ImmuneRACE study (first 160 participants) and from 950 to 1,500 subjects provided by 6 global collaborators. The repertoires were made available in a free public database intended to serve as a resource for research on the immune response to SARS-CoV-2. HLA class I and class II types, where available, came from metadata supplied by the sample provider rather than from assay-based typing. Sample metadata almost always included a de-identified subject ID, COVID-19 status, age in years and sex. The material from the prospective study consisted of cDNA or gDNA derived from T cells, B-cell-depleted T cells, or PBMCs. The dataset comprised deeply sampled blood TCRbeta repertoires from subjects exposed to, actively infected with, or recovered from COVID-19. The paper as a whole reports these results and caveats: Clinical and demographic metadata were provided uncurated, with the amount varying by source and participant.

Whole blood was collected in K2EDTA tubes by collaborating institutions according to the institutions' own protocols. For TCRbeta analysis, collaborators shipped samples as frozen whole blood, isolated PBMCs, or DNA extracted from either of those sample types. TCRbeta CDR3 regions were amplified from genomic DNA using the immunoSEQ Assay, a bias-controlled multiplex PCR. The published analysis was carried out like this. The number of nucleated cells in each sample was estimated from the amplification of reference gene primers within the assay. Sequence reads were collapsed and filtered to measure the absolute abundance of every unique TCRbeta CDR3 rearrangement. For each sample, productive Simpson clonality was calculated as the square root of Simpson's diversity index over productive rearrangements. Here the immuneACCESS table is served through TCRdb, limited to in-frame sequences with V and J called. Missing clones are a known gap in these copies; in checked studies unresolved V genes cover under half, and the rest lacks a known reason. For V, J and clone size, that table is used; D and trimming come from the DNA. This sample lists some 76,000 clones; roughly 90% were detected once. The ten largest clones represent roughly 18% of the sample.

As concerns this clone: No antigen is known for it. No base quality values were provided; no much bigger clone lies one nucleotide off.

Counted from cysteine to phenylalanine, this CDR3 has 13 amino acids. Just the 39-base CDR3 DNA is kept, in frame starting at base 1. V gives up 4 bases and J gives up 5 bases, and the segment between their germline ends measures 11 bases. Per the germline V gene, SNHLY is the CDR1 and FYNNEI is the CDR2. This TCR came from a man at least 80 years old in a cohort sampled during active COVID-19. The V gene is TRBV2 and the J gene is TRBJ1-2; a tentative D call is TRBD1 (5 bases match). Sequencing was carried out using peripheral blood. The nucleotide sequence reads as follows: TGTGCCAGCAGTGGCGGGGCCCCGTATGGCTACACCTTC. It is translated as CASSGGAPYGYTF.